Given below is one TCR beta chain in context. Only in-frame clones appear in the TCRdb table, and some are missing; sequencing was by immunoSEQ multiplex PCR. The sample consists of about 980,000 clones, over 75% of them appearing once. The entry originates in a study of shared clonotypes between healthy human individuals. The study drew its donors from healthy HIV-negative adults without recent acute infections or vaccinations. CD45RA+ naive and CD45RA-negative memory subsets were separated from CD4+ cells. The CDR3 is made up of 10 amino acids. Germline lookup yields CDR1 WNHNN and CDR2 SYGVQD (reference sequence). Trimming left V 11 bases short and J 9 bases short, with 13 bases between.

The sequence came from a man between 18 and 29 years old in good health. The sequenced sample consisted of memory CD4+ T cells sorted from blood. Stated subset: CD45RA-negative fraction. The V and J genes are TRBV10-1 and TRBJ1-2; D possibly corresponds to TRBD1 (6 bases). The CDR3 DNA reads TGCGCCGAGGGTAGGGGGTGCTACACCTTC. This encodes CAEGRGCYTF.